This record looks at one T cell receptor beta chain sequence and its context. In the original workflow: Amplification of reference gene primers provided the estimated nucleated cell counts. TCRdb's copy holds only in-frame clones and misses some; the assay was immunoSEQ multiplex PCR. That table furnishes V, J and clone size, whereas the DNA furnished D and trimming. This repertoire shows roughly 120,000 clones, 86% found once; its top ten account for approximately 7.2%. This entry comes from a study of blood T cell repertoires in COVID-19. Overall study context: Italy, Spain and the United States were the sources of the convalescent and acute COVID-19 samples. T cells, B-cell-depleted T cells, or PBMCs provided the cDNA or gDNA that served as material.

V lost 6 bases, J lost 3 bases, and 8 bases lay in between. CDR3 length equals 13 residues. From germline, CDR1 is MNHEY and CDR2 SVGAGI. Sequencing input: peripheral blood. The V gene is TRBV6-5, the J gene TRBJ2-2, with D possibly being TRBD2 (6 bases). The TCR originated in a man aged 65 to 79 who had recovered from COVID-19. Here the CDR3 reads CASRRDYTGELFF. The DNA of the CDR3 is TGTGCCAGCAGACGGGACTACACCGGGGAGCTGTTTTTT.